The 13 T cell receptor beta chains reported below all come from one sample, sequenced in a study of shared clonotypes between healthy human individuals. TCRdb's copy holds only in-frame clones and misses some; the assay was immunoSEQ multiplex PCR. The sample holds approximately 510,000 clones, around 74% seen once. Sequenced material: PBMCs. These receptors came from a woman between 35 and 50 years old in good health. Some clones in this sample may be carry-over from other donors' samples.

V is TRBV5-4 and J is TRBJ1-1, with TRBD1 identical over 9 bases. With V trimmed by 3 bases and J by 4 bases, 10 bases remained unmatched. Germline V gene sequence: CDR1 SGHNT, CDR2 YYREEE (reference sequence). The CDR3 has 16 residues. DNA for the CDR3: TGTGCCAGCAGCTCCGGCCCACAGGGGGCGAGCACTGAAGCTTTCTTT. It encodes CASSSGPQGASTEAFF.

The V and J genes are TRBV7-3 and TRBJ2-5; TRBD2 aligns across 8 bases. V shed 5 bases and J 5 bases; nucleotides not matched to a gene: 7. Germline values: CDR1 SGHTA, CDR2 FQGTGA. CDR3 size: 14 residues. CDR3: CASSEGLAGETQYF. The CDR3 DNA is TGTGCCAGCAGCGAGGGGTTAGCGGGGGAGACCCAGTACTTC.

Points on this clone: Given the absence of the conserved phenylalanine or tryptophan at the CDR3 end, a read error is likely. This sequence joins TRBV7-9 and TRBJ1-1; D gene ambiguous. This CDR3 is 13 amino acids long. Germline CDR1 is SEHNR and CDR2 is FQNEAQ (reference sequence). Trimming removed 3 bases from V and 1 base from J, with 6 bases in between. CDR3 nucleotide sequence: TGTGCCAGCAGCTTCGTCTCGAACACTGAAGCTTTCCTT. Translated, it gives CASSFVSNTEAFL.

The chain has TRBV27 and TRBJ2-5; no firm D call. The length of the CDR3 is 13 residues. Trimming shortened V by 5 bases and J by 2 bases, and 9 bases separated the two germline ends. Germline V gene lookup returns CDR1 MNHEY and CDR2 SMNVEV (reference sequence). The chain's CDR3 is CASSARRQETQYF. CDR3 DNA: TGTGCCAGCAGTGCGCGAAGACAAGAGACCCAGTACTTC.

The chain couples TRBV5-1 to TRBJ1-1, with a possible D match to TRBD1 (5 bases). CDR3 length equals 14 residues. Germline assignment: CDR1 SGHRS and CDR2 YFSETQ. Trimming cost V 0 bases and J 1 base, with 7 bases left between them. The CDR3 nucleotides read TGCGCCAGCAGCTTGGGGGGGACGAACACTGAAGCTTTCTTT. Amino acids: CASSLGGTNTEAFF.

The CDR3 reads CASRRGDPEKLFF. The DNA of the CDR3 is TGTGCCAGCAGAAGGGGCGATCCTGAAAAACTGTTTTTT. The chain couples TRBV28 to TRBJ1-4; perhaps TRBD1 as D (5 bases). There are 13 residues in the CDR3. Between the trimmed V and J ends, which lost 6 bases and 7 bases, there was a span of 12 bases. CDR1 and CDR2 from the germline V gene are MDHEN and SYDVKM.

J is TRBJ2-1 and V is TRBV7-9; perhaps TRBD1 as D (5 bases). Trimming took 7 bases from V and 4 from J, leaving 14 bases between them. The CDR3 is 14 amino acids. Per germline, CDR1 SEHNR and CDR2 FQNEAQ (reference sequence). The CDR3 DNA sequence: TGTGCCAGCAACTTTGGGGCAGGGTACAATGAGCAGTTCTTC. It specifies CASNFGAGYNEQFF.

This sequence joins TRBV7-2 and TRBJ2-1; 8 nucleotides line up with TRBD1. From germline, CDR1 is SGHTA and CDR2 FQGNSA. This CDR3 is built from 14 residues. With 3 bases clipped from V and 6 bases from J, the junction kept 4 bases outside the gene matches. The CDR3 bases are TGTGCCAGCAGCTTCGGGACAGGTTCCAATGAGCAGTTCTTC. Its protein product is CASSFGTGSNEQFF.

This clone showed up just once. The chain joins TRBV2 to TRBJ2-3; 8 nucleotides match TRBD2. The CDR3 contains 15 residues. Germline V lookup: CDR1 SNHLY, CDR2 FYNNEI. The junction had 5 bases not matched to a gene; V was cut back by 6 bases and J by 0 bases. For the CDR3, the DNA is TGTGCCAGCAGCACACGGACTAGCAGCACAGATACGCAGTATTTT. The encoded protein is CASSTRTSSTDTQYF.

J is TRBJ1-5 and V is TRBV9; D ambiguous. Germline V lookup: CDR1 SGDLS, CDR2 YYNGEE. The CDR3 is 12 amino acids. V lost 8 bases to trimming and J lost 6 bases, with 12 bases between them. The CDR3: CASGSVGQPQHF. As DNA, the CDR3 is TGTGCCAGTGGATCCGTGGGTCAGCCCCAGCATTTT.

The chain carries TRBV11-1 and TRBJ2-7, with D uncertain. Germline V gene data show CDR1 as SGHAT and CDR2 as FQDESV (reference sequence). Trimming took 5 bases from V and 6 from J, leaving 20 bases between them. The CDR3 runs 15 residues. DNA for the CDR3: TGTGCCAGCAGCGTTCGGACCGCCATCGTTGGCGAGCAGTACTTC. Protein product: CASSVRTAIVGEQYF.

This chain connects TRBV6-5 to TRBJ2-7; TRBD2 might be the D (6 bases). The CDR3 covers 14 residues. Germline values: CDR1 MNHEY, CDR2 SVGAGI. Between the trimmed V and J ends, which lost 4 bases and 4 bases, there was a span of 14 bases. The CDR3 sequence: CASSSLDGSYEQYF. The CDR3, as DNA: TGTGCCAGCAGTTCCCTTGACGGGAGTTACGAGCAGTACTTC.

As concerns this clone: At one boundary the junction diverges from the germline segment, which might be a read error. The chain joins TRBV27 to TRBJ1-2; maybe TRBD1 (6 bases). The length of the CDR3 is 13 residues. Germline V gene sequence: CDR1 MNHEY, CDR2 SMNVEV (reference sequence). The CDR3 DNA reads TGTGCCAGCAGTTTTCGGGACACTCGATCCCCCGTCTTC. It codes for CASSFRDTRSPVF.